In this sample, the clone carrying this T cell receptor (beta chain) turned up many times. TCRdb re-derived calls from the reads in MiXCR, one entry per CDR3 protein. Seen here are about 460,000 distinct CDR3 sequences, approximately 10% observed once, and the top ten hold roughly 10%. This entry is derived from a study of T cell repertoires in cytomegalovirus infection. Background on the study: Public signatures in TCR beta pointed to CMV infection and matching HLA type.

Germline values: CDR1 MNHEY, CDR2 SVGEGT. V lost 8 bases, J lost 5 bases, and 9 bases lay in between. CDR3 length: 11 residues. The receptor was isolated from a human donor in good health (CMV status not recorded). Some clones in this sample may be carry-over from other donors' samples. What was sequenced was PBMCs. V gene TRBV6-2 or TRBV6-3 combines with J gene TRBJ2-5, with no clear D. For the CDR3, the DNA is TGTGCCAGCGGACGTAGGGAGACCCAGTACTTC. Amino acids: CASGRRETQYF.